Listed here is a single TCR beta chain. The antigen remains undetermined. These data come from a study of OX40 agonist ivuxolimab in advanced cancers. Whole-study context: Dose-escalation patients were diagnosed with hepatocellular carcinoma, melanoma, renal cell cancer or head and neck cancer. A mean age of approximately 60 years, range about 20 to 90, was recorded, and approximately 79% were male. Allowance was made for prior anti-PD-1, anti-PD-L1 or anti-CTLA-4 therapy, and 40% had some.

CDR3 length: 12 residues. Trimming removed 3 bases at V and 5 bases at J, with 6 bases between. The germline CDR1 and CDR2 sequences are SGHVS and FNYEAQ. Study-level results: Some patients who did not respond also had low normalized T-cell clonal expansion.

Sequenced by immunoSEQ multiplex PCR; TCRdb stores in-frame clones only, minus some. This table holds tens of thousands of clones, approximately 90% found once. V and J are TRBV7-6 and TRBJ2-3, with D uncertain. The TCR sequence derives from an adult with an advanced solid tumor such as melanoma, head and neck, liver or kidney cancer. The sequencing here drew on CD4+ or CD8+ T cells sorted from blood, taken in a trial of the OX40 agonist ivuxolimab. The CDR3: CASSFWGDTQYF. CDR3 sequence (DNA): TGTGCCAGCAGCTTTTGGGGAGATACGCAGTATTTT. The complete variable domain, with remaining parts taken from reference TRBV7-6 and TRBJ2-3, reads GAGVSQSPRYKVTKRGQDVALRCDPISGHVSLYWYRQALGQGPEFLTYFNYEAQQDKSGLPNDRFSAERPEGSISTLTIQRTEQRDSAMYRCASSFWGDTQYFGPGTRLTVL.